What follows is one TCR beta chain and its context. The junction had 5 bases not matched to a gene; V was cut back by 1 base and J by 3 bases. The CDR3 length is 16 residues. In germline, CDR1 is SGHAT, CDR2 FQNNGV. The data are from a study of cytomegalovirus exposure and HLA in healthy donors. About the research overall: In terms of ancestry, the Caucasian-associated cluster contained about 81% of the approximately 400 genotyped donors.

Nominally healthy donors were sampled, though unrecorded immune exposures were likely. The PCR contained 60 Vbeta and 13 Jbeta primers. Method: immunoSEQ multiplex PCR; TCRdb's copy keeps in-frame clones and lacks some. This table has 150,000 to 250,000 clones, less than 80% appearing once. Sequencing was done on a sample of PBMCs. V gene TRBV11-2 combines with J gene TRBJ2-1; 8 bases line up with TRBD2. The TCR sequence derives from a woman aged 30 to 39 in good health and CMV-seropositive. This CDR3 is CASSLGFSGSYNEQFF. In DNA form, the CDR3 reads TGTGCCAGCAGCTTAGGTTTCAGCGGGAGCTACAATGAGCAGTTCTTC. The full variable domain, its missing parts supplied by reference TRBV11-2 and TRBJ2-1, is EAGVAQSPRYKIIEKRQSVAFWCNPISGHATLYWYQQILGQGPKLLIQFQNNGVVDDSQLPKDRFSAERLKGVDSTLKIQPAKLEDSAVYLCASSLGFSGSYNEQFFGPGTRLTVL.